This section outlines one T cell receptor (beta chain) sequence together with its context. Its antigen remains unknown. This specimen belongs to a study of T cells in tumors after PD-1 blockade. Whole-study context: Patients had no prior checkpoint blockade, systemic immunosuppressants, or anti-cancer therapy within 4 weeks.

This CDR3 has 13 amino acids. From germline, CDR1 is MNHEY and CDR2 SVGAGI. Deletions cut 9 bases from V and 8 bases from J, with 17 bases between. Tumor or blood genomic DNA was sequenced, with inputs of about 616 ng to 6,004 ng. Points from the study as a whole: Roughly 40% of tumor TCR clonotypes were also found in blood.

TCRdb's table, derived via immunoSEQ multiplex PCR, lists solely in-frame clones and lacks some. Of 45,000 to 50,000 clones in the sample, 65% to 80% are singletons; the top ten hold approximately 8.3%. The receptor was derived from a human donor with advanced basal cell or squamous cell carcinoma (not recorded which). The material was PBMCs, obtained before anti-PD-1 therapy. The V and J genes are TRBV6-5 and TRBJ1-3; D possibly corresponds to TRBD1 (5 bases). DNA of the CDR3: TGTGCCAGTGGTCGAGGGTCGGGGGACACCATATATTTT. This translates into CASGRGSGDTIYF.